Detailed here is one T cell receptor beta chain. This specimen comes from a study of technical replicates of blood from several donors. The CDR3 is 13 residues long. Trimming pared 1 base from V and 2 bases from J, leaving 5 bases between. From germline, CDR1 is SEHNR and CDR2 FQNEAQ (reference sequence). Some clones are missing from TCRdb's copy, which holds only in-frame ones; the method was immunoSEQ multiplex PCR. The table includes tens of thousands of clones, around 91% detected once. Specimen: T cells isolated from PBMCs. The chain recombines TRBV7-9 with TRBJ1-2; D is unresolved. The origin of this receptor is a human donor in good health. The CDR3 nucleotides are TGTGCCAGCAGCTTAGAACAGAACTATGGCTACACCTTC. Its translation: CASSLEQNYGYTF.